This T cell receptor beta chain was captured by sequencing in a study of tumor and adjacent non-tumor tissue in lung cancer. No cell sorting was done before RNA was extracted from the tissue. Three rounds of nested PCR, following a modified ARM-PCR protocol, produced the TCRbeta library. In TCRdb, the multiplex PCR reads were re-called with MiXCR into one record per CDR3 protein. The table shows more than 85,000 distinct CDR3 sequences, with under 90% occurring only once. Per germline, CDR1 SGHAT and CDR2 FQNNGV. The V end was cut by 9 bases, the J end by 6 bases, with 15 bases between. The CDR3 has 12 residues.

Sample: lung tumor tissue. The receptor's source is a man aged 70 or older with non-small cell lung cancer. The V gene is TRBV11-2, the J gene TRBJ2-7; D possibly matches TRBD1 or TRBD2 (5 bases each). The CDR3 loop is CASSNHGGEQYF. The DNA for the CDR3 is TGTGCCAGTAGCAACCATGGGGGCGAGCAGTACTTC.